One sample yielded the 3 T cell receptor beta chains listed below, sequenced in a study of blood T cell repertoires in COVID-19. The data were produced by immunoSEQ multiplex PCR, yet TCRdb's version contains in-frame clones alone and is incomplete. This sample has roughly 150,000 clones; about 83% occur once, and the top ten carry around 5%. Sequencing was done on a sample of peripheral blood. These receptors all stem from a human donor in a cohort sampled during active COVID-19.

This sequence joins TRBV11-3 and TRBJ2-1, with 13 nucleotides matching TRBD2. Germline V lookup: CDR1 SGHNT, CDR2 YENEEA. The trim removed 3 bases at V and 7 bases at J, leaving 15 bases unmatched. The CDR3 covers 19 residues. CDR3 loop: CASSFAGTSGISGLNEQFF. CDR3 in DNA: TGTGCCAGCAGCTTCGCCGGGACTAGCGGGATATCGGGTCTTAATGAGCAGTTCTTC.

The chain is built from TRBV30 and TRBJ2-7; TRBD2 matches 13 bases. There are 18 residues in the CDR3. CDR1 GTSNPN and CDR2 SVGIG come from the germline V gene (reference sequence). The V segment lost 0 bases and the J segment 2 bases; nucleotides outside the gene matches: 10. The CDR3, as DNA: TGTGCCTGGAGTGTACAGACTAGCGGGAGGCCCCCAACCTACGAGCAGTACTTC. It yields the protein CAWSVQTSGRPPTYEQYF. The full variable domain, its missing parts supplied by reference TRBV30 and TRBJ2-7, is SQTIHQWPATLVQPVGSPLSLECTVEGTSNPNLYWYRQAAGRGLQLLFYSVGIGQISSEVPQNLSASRPQDRQFILSSKKLLLSDSGFYLCAWSVQTSGRPPTYEQYFGPGTRLTVT.

This clone was seen just once. The chain employs TRBV3-1 (or the pseudogene TRBV3-2) and TRBJ1-2; tentatively, D is TRBD1 (5 bases). V dropped 3 bases and J dropped 4 bases, with 18 bases sitting between them. There are 16 residues in the CDR3. Germline V gene sequence: CDR1 LGHDT, CDR2 YNNKEL (reference sequence). CDR3 protein: CASSQAEGHPLYGYTF. The DNA for the CDR3 is TGTGCCAGCAGCCAGGCCGAAGGACACCCTCTCTATGGCTACACCTTC.